The T cell receptor beta chain under discussion was sequenced for a study of shared clonotypes between healthy human individuals. Concerning this clone itself: Its cognate antigen is unknown.

Study-level findings and limits: All-four-donor shared clonotypes had higher generation probabilities than non-shared clonotypes did. Four donors showed sharing of approximately 4.7% of naive CD4 clonotypes.

CDR3 size: 16 residues. CDR1 SGHRS and CDR2 YFSETQ come from the germline V gene. Trimming left V 4 bases short and J 5 bases short, with 21 bases between. Using immunoSEQ multiplex PCR, the repertoire was profiled, and TCRdb retains in-frame clones only, with some absent. The repertoire consists of about 2 million clones, with about 95% occurring once and the leading ten covering around 0.13%. This chain joins TRBV5-1 and TRBJ1-1; no reliable D call. The source is a man between 18 and 35 years old in good health. Source material: naive CD4+ T cells sorted from blood. The subset was: CD45RA+ positively selected. CDR3: CASSPRVGRVETEAFF. DNA for the CDR3: TGCGCCAGCAGCCCCCGGGTCGGCCGGGTGGAGACTGAAGCTTTCTTT. The full variable domain, in which reference TRBV5-1 and TRBJ1-1 provide the parts outside the CDR3, is KAGVTQTPRYLIKTRGQQVTLSCSPISGHRSVSWYQQTPGQGLQFLFEYFSETQRNKGNFPGRFSGRQFSNSRSEMNVSTLELGDSALYLCASSPRVGRVETEAFFGQGTRLTVV.